One sample yielded the 5 T cell receptor beta chains listed below, sequenced in a study of blood T cell repertoires in COVID-19. Some clones are missing from TCRdb's copy, which holds only in-frame ones; the method was immunoSEQ multiplex PCR. The sample yields under 300,000 clones, roughly 90% seen once. The specimen sequenced was peripheral blood. Source of these receptors: a man between 50 and 59 years old with acute or convalescent COVID-19.

In regard to this clone: The identical CDR3 is also encoded by other nucleotide sequences in the sample. The chain carries TRBV11-2 and TRBJ2-1; 8 nucleotides align to TRBD1. Trimming cost V 6 bases and J 2 bases; bases outside gene matches: 6. This CDR3 spans 15 amino acids. In germline, CDR1 is SGHAT, CDR2 FQNNGV. CDR3 residues: CASSLDRGTYNEQFF. CDR3 bases: TGTGCCAGCAGTCTCGACAGGGGCACCTACAATGAGCAGTTCTTC.

The V and J genes are TRBV19 and TRBJ2-3, with D perhaps matching TRBD2 (6 bases). V lost 3 bases, J lost 2 bases, and 12 bases lay in between. The CDR3 totals 15 residues. The V gene's germline CDR1 is LNHDA and CDR2 SQIVND (reference sequence). The CDR3 spells CASSIGGVFTDTQYF. The CDR3 region has the DNA TGTGCCAGTAGTATTGGAGGGGTTTTCACAGATACGCAGTATTTT.

This chain uses TRBV5-1 with TRBJ1-2; unclear D gene. Germline V gene lookup returns CDR1 SGHRS and CDR2 YFSETQ. Trimming took off 2 bases at V and 1 base at J, with 6 bases between the two ends. The CDR3 spans 13 residues. The CDR3 region has the DNA TGCGCCAGCAGCTTCGGGGATAACTATGGCTACACCTTC. Its protein product is CASSFGDNYGYTF. Together with reference TRBV5-1 and TRBJ1-2, the CDR3 gives the full variable domain: KAGVTQTPRYLIKTRGQQVTLSCSPISGHRSVSWYQQTPGQGLQFLFEYFSETQRNKGNFPGRFSGRQFSNSRSEMNVSTLELGDSALYLCASSFGDNYGYTFGSGTRLTVV.

The chain carries TRBV18 and TRBJ1-5, with TRBD1 matching 8 bases. Germline loops: CDR1 KGHSH, CDR2 LQKENI. The CDR3 loop spans 15 amino acids. With 3 bases clipped from V and 4 bases from J, the junction kept 5 bases outside the gene matches. This chain's CDR3 is CASSPTGGGNQPQHF. The CDR3 region has the DNA TGTGCCAGCTCACCTACAGGGGGTGGTAATCAGCCCCAGCATTTT. Full variable domain (missing parts from reference TRBV18 and TRBJ1-5): NAGVMQNPRHLVRRRGQEARLRCSPMKGHSHVYWYRQLPEEGLKFMVYLQKENIIDESGMPKERFSAEFPKEGPSILRIQQVVRGDSAAYFCASSPTGGGNQPQHFGDGTRLSIL.

This clone was observed once. The V and J genes are TRBV13 and TRBJ2-7; D remains unclear. CDR1 is PRHDT and CDR2 is FYEKMQ in the germline V gene (reference sequence). V lost 0 bases and J lost 0, with 9 bases in between. The CDR3 covers 15 residues. As DNA, the CDR3 is TGTGCCAGCAGCTTAGGCAGTTTCAGCTCCTACGAGCAGTACTTC. As protein: CASSLGSFSSYEQYF.